Each of the 17 T cell receptor beta chains below was sequenced from the same sample in a study of blood T cell repertoires in COVID-19. Clones were sequenced by immunoSEQ multiplex PCR, and TCRdb holds only the in-frame ones, with some missing. This sample carries roughly 100,000 clones, 87% of them seen once, and the ten largest clones take 2%. The sample comprised peripheral blood. These TCRs come from a man aged 50 or older with active COVID-19.

The chain uses TRBV7-9 and TRBJ1-4; 8 positions match TRBD1. The length of the CDR3 is 14 residues. Germline CDR1 and CDR2: SEHNR and FQNEAQ (reference sequence). V shed 4 bases, J shed 8 bases, and the junction held 6 bases outside the gene matches. The CDR3 DNA follows: TGTGCCAGCAGCTCCAGGACAGGGAACGAAAAACTGTTTTTT. Its translation: CASSSRTGNEKLFF.

On this clone: Compared with germline, one end of the junction differs, possibly owing to a read error. The chain is built from TRBV19 and TRBJ2-3; D possibly matches TRBD1 or TRBD2 (5 bases each). The CDR3 spans 14 residues. The germline gives CDR1 LNHDA, CDR2 SQIVND (reference sequence). CDR3 sequence: CASSLEGPTDTQYF. The CDR3 bases are TGTGCCAGTAGTTTAGAGGGGCCCACAGATACGCAGTATTTT.

J is TRBJ1-3 and V is TRBV7-6; a weak D match, TRBD1 (6 bases). Trimming stripped 3 bases from V and 3 bases from J, with 9 bases between. The CDR3 has 14 residues. Germline V gene data show CDR1 as SGHVS and CDR2 as FNYEAQ. The CDR3 bases are TGTGCCAGCAGCTTGGACAGCGATGGAAACACCATATATTTT. As protein: CASSLDSDGNTIYF.

This rearrangement joins TRBV11-2 to TRBJ2-1; 8 nucleotides line up with TRBD2. V shed 5 bases, J shed 2 bases, and the junction held 14 bases outside the gene matches. This CDR3 spans 18 amino acids. Germline CDR1 reads SGHAT; CDR2 reads FQNNGV. The CDR3 reads CASSPGRLAGPTYNEQFF. DNA of the CDR3: TGTGCCAGCAGCCCGGGGAGGTTAGCGGGGCCGACCTACAATGAGCAGTTCTTC.

The gene calls are TRBV5-1 and TRBJ1-1, with D hard to call. Germline V lookup: CDR1 SGHRS, CDR2 YFSETQ. Trimming removed 4 bases from V and 2 bases from J, with 12 bases in between. CDR3 length: 14 residues. CDR3 sequence: CASSPGMDNTEAFF. The CDR3 bases are TGCGCCAGCAGCCCCGGGATGGATAACACTGAAGCTTTCTTT.

The chain carries TRBV18 and TRBJ1-4; D might be TRBD1 (5 bases). Germline CDR1 reads KGHSH; CDR2 reads LQKENI. This CDR3 is 14 amino acids long. The V and J ends lost 2 bases and 8 bases respectively, with 12 bases between them. The CDR3 DNA is TGTGCCAGCTCACCAAGGGGAGGTAACGAAAAACTGTTTTTT. This gives the protein CASSPRGGNEKLFF.

DNA of the CDR3: TGTGCCAGCAGCTTCGACAGTTACTCTGGAAACACCATATATTTT. This sequence encodes CASSFDSYSGNTIYF. The gene calls are TRBV7-9 and TRBJ1-3, with D perhaps TRBD1 (5 bases). There are 15 residues in the CDR3. V was cut by 3 bases and J by 0 bases, with 9 bases left in between. Germline-derived CDR1 and CDR2 are SEHNR and FQNEAQ (reference sequence).

The V call is TRBV18, the J call TRBJ2-7; 12 nucleotides align to TRBD2. V shed 2 bases, J shed 3 bases, and the junction held 8 bases outside the gene matches. Germline-derived CDR1 and CDR2 are KGHSH and LQKENI. CDR3 length: 17 amino acids. CDR3 bases: TGTGCCAGCTCACCATGGCCTAGCGGGGGGGAGATCTACGAGCAGTACTTC. This sequence encodes CASSPWPSGGEIYEQYF.

The rearrangement links TRBV3-1 (or the pseudogene TRBV3-2) to TRBJ2-5, with 8 nucleotides matching TRBD2. The CDR3 has 16 amino acids. Germline V gene lookup returns CDR1 LGHDT and CDR2 YNNKEL (reference sequence). Unmatched junction bases numbered 6, after V lost 1 base and J lost 2 bases. The CDR3 sequence is CASSQAGGGTQETQYF. As DNA, the CDR3 is TGTGCCAGCAGCCAAGCCGGGGGGGGGACGCAAGAGACCCAGTACTTC.

The gene calls are TRBV6-4 and TRBJ2-3; perhaps TRBD1 as D (6 bases). CDR3 length equals 15 residues. The germline V gene encodes CDR1 MRHNA and CDR2 SNTAGT. Trimming cost V 4 bases and J 2 bases, with 13 bases left between them. This chain's CDR3 is CASSVQGLPTDTQYF. The CDR3 DNA is TGTGCCAGCAGTGTGCAGGGGCTCCCCACAGATACGCAGTATTTT.

This clone has only a few counts. The V call is TRBV6-6, the J call TRBJ2-2; D is perhaps TRBD1 (6 bases). The CDR3 spans 12 residues. Germline lookup yields CDR1 MNHNY and CDR2 SVGAGI (reference sequence). Trimming cost V 2 bases and J 8 bases, with 6 bases left between them. CDR3: CASSYGQGELFF. The CDR3 bases are TGTGCCAGCAGTTACGGACAGGGGGAGCTGTTTTTT.

The chain recombines TRBV7-8 with TRBJ2-7, with D possibly being TRBD2 (6 bases). CDR3 length: 15 residues. Looked up from germline, CDR1 is SGHVS and CDR2 is FQNEAQ. The germline V and J ends were trimmed by 4 bases and 1 base, with 14 bases remaining between them. In nucleotides, the CDR3 is TGTGCCAGCAGCTCCCAGGCGGGGTCATCCTACGAGCAGTACTTC. This codes for CASSSQAGSSYEQYF.

The table lists this clone with a count of one. The J gene is TRBJ2-5, the V gene TRBV4-2; TRBD2 agrees at 7 bases. Germline-derived CDR1 and CDR2 are LGHNA and YNFKEQ. Trimming at V came to 4 bases and at J to 1 base, leaving 9 bases not matched to a gene. This CDR3 spans 16 amino acids. For the CDR3, the DNA is TGTGCCAGCAGCCCCCTCATAGCGGGTTTCCAAGAGACCCAGTACTTC. It specifies CASSPLIAGFQETQYF.

This clone came up once. The rearrangement uses TRBV18 and TRBJ2-3; 7 bases align to TRBD2. The CDR3 loop spans 16 amino acids. Losses at the gene ends were 3 bases for V and 1 base for J; bases not matched to a gene: 7. Germline V gene lookup returns CDR1 KGHSH and CDR2 LQKENI. The CDR3 nucleotides are TGTGCCAGCTCACCTGGGGGGGTATTTGGCACAGATACGCAGTATTTT. Translating it yields CASSPGGVFGTDTQYF.

This chain links TRBV7-9 with TRBJ2-1; a possible D gene is TRBD2 (5 bases). In germline, CDR1 is SEHNR, CDR2 FQNEAQ (reference sequence). The CDR3 spans 16 residues. Trimming took off 0 bases at V and 4 bases at J, with 13 bases between the two ends. This chain's CDR3 is CASSLARGPSYNEQFF. CDR3 DNA sequence: TGTGCCAGCAGCTTAGCGAGAGGGCCCTCTTACAATGAGCAGTTCTTC.

J is TRBJ1-3 and V is TRBV5-1; unclear D gene. V dropped 1 base and J dropped 3 bases, with 5 bases sitting between them. Per the germline V gene, CDR1 is SGHRS and CDR2 is YFSETQ. The CDR3 is made up of 13 amino acids. Here the CDR3 DNA reads TGCGCCAGCAGCTTGCGGGGTGGAAACACCATATATTTT. It codes for CASSLRGGNTIYF.

V usage is TRBV18 and J usage is TRBJ2-7, with D tentatively TRBD2 (7 bases). In germline, CDR1 is KGHSH, CDR2 LQKENI. Trimming removed 1 base from V and 3 bases from J, with 10 bases in between. The CDR3 runs to 14 residues. CDR3 protein: CASSPQGGIYEQYF. In DNA form, the CDR3 reads TGTGCCAGCTCACCACAGGGGGGGATCTACGAGCAGTACTTC.